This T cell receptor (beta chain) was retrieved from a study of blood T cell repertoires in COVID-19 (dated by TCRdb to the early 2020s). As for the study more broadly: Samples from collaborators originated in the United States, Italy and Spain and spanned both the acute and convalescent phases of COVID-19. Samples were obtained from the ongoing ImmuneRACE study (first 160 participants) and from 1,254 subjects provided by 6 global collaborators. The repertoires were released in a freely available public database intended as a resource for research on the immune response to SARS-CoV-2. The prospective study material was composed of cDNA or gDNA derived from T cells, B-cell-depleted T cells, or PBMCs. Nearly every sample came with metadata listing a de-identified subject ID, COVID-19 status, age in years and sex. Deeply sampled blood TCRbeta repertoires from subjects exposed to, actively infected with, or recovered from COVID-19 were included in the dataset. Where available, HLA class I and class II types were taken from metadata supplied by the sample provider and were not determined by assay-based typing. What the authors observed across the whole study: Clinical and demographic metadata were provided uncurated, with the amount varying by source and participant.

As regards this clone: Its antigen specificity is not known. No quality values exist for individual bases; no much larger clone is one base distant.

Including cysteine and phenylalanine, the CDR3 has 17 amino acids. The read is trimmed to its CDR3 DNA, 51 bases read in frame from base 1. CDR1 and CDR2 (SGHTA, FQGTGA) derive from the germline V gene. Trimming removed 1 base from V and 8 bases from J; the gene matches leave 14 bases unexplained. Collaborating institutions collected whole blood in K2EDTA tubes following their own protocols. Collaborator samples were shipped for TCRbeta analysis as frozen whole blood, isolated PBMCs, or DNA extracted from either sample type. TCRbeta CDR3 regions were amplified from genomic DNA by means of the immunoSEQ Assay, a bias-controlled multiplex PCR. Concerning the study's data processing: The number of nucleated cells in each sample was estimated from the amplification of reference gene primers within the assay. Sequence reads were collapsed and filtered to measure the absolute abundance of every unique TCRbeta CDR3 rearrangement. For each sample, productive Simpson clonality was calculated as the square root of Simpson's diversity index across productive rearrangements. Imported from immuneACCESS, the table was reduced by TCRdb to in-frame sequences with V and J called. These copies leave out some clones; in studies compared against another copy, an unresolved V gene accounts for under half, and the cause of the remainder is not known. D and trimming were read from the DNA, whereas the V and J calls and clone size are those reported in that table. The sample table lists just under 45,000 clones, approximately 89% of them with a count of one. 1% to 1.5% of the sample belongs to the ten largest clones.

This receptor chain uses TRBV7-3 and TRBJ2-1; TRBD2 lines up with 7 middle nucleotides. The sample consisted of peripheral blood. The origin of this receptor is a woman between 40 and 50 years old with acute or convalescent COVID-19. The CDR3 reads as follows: CASSLKAGAGRGDEQFF. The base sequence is TGTGCCAGCAGCTTAAAGGCGGGAGCAGGGCGAGGCGATGAGCAGTTCTTC.